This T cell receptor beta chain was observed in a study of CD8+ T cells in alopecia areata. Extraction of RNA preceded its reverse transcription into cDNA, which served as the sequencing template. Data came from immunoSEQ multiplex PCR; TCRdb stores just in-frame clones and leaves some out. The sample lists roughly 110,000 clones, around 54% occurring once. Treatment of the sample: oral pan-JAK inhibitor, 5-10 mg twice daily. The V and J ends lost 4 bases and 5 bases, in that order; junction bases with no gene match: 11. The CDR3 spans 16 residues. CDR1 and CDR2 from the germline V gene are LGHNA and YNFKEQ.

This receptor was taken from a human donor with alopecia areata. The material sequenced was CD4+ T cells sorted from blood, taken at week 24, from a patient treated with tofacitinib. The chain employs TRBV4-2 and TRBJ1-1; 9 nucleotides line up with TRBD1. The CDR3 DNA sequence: TGTGCCAGCAGCCCACTCGGACAGGGGAGAGGAACTGAAGCTTTCTTT. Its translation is CASSPLGQGRGTEAFF.